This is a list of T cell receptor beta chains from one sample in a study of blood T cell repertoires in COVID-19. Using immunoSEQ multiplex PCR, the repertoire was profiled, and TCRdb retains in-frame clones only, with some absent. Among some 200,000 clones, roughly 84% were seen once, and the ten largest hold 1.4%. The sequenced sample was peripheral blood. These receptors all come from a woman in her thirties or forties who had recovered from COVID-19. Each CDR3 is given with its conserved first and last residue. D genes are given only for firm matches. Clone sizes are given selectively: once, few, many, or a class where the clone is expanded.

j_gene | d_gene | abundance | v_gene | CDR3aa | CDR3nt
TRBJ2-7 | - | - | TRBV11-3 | CASSSDPGDEQYF | TGTGCCAGCAGCTCGGACCCAGGGGACGAGCAGTACTTC
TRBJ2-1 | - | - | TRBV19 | CASSITVGDTTYNEQFF | TGTGCCAGTAGTATCACGGTGGGCGACACCACCTACAATGAGCAGTTCTTC
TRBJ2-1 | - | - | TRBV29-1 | CSVDRDSVLNEQFF | TGCAGCGTTGACAGGGATTCAGTTTTGAATGAGCAGTTCTTC
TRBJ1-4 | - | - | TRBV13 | CASSRGQSPSTNEKLFF | TGTGCCAGCAGCCGAGGACAGAGTCCTTCAACTAATGAAAAACTGTTTTTT
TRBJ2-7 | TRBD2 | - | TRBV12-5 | CASNPGGPYEQYF | TGTGCTAGTAACCCGGGGGGGCCCTACGAGCAGTACTTC
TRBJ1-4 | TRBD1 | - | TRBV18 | CASSPEGQGKLFF | TGTGCCAGCTCACCAGAGGGACAGGGAAAACTGTTTTTT
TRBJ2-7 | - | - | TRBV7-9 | CASTSGMDEQYF | TGTGCCAGCACCTCGGGAATGGACGAGCAGTACTTC
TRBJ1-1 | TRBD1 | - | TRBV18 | CASSPLATGVTNTEAFF | TGTGCCAGCTCACCACTTGCCACAGGGGTCACGAACACTGAAGCTTTCTTT
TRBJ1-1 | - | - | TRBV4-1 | CASSQDKASRGTEAFF | TGCGCCAGCAGCCAAGACAAGGCGAGTCGGGGGACTGAAGCTTTCTTT
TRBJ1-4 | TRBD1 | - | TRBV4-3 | CASSQWWTGREKLFF | TGCGCCAGCAGCCAATGGTGGACAGGCAGAGAAAAACTGTTTTTT
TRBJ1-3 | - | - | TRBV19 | CASTEGTRNTIYF | TGTGCCAGTACTGAGGGTACGCGAAACACCATATATTTT
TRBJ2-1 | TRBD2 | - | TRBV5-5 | CASNRDYTYNEQFF | TGTGCCAGCAACCGGGACTACACCTACAATGAGCAGTTCTTC
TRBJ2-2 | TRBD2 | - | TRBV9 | CASSVLPAGESSGELFF | TGTGCCAGCAGCGTACTTCCTGCGGGGGAAAGTTCCGGGGAGCTGTTTTTT
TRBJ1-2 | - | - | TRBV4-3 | CASSQEGLYGYTF | TGCGCCAGCAGCCAAGAAGGACTGTATGGCTACACCTTC
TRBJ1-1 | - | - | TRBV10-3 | CAISTSGDTEAFF | TGTGCCATCAGCACCTCCGGGGACACTGAAGCTTTCTTT
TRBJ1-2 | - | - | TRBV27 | CASSSQTGYGYTF | TGTGCCAGCAGTTCTCAGACAGGATATGGCTACACCTTC
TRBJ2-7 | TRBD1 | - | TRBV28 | CASRTGGAPLEQYF | TGTGCCAGCAGGACAGGGGGCGCCCCTTTAGAGCAGTACTTC
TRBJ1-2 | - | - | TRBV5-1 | CASSVTPELDGYTF | TGCGCCAGCAGCGTAACCCCTGAACTAGATGGCTACACCTTC
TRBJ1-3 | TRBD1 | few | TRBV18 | CASSPTGAPGNTIYF | TGTGCCAGCTCACCTACAGGGGCACCTGGAAACACCATATATTTT
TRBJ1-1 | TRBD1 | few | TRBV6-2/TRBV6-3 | CASSYTRTGEAFF | TGTGCCAGCAGTTACACCCGGACAGGGGAAGCTTTCTTT
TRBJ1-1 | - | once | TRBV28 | CASGRTEAFF | TGTGCCAGCGGGAGGACTGAAGCTTTCTTT
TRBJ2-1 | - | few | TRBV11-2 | CASSHERNEQFF | TGTGCCAGCAGCCACGAGCGCAATGAGCAGTTCTTC
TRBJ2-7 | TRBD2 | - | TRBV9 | CASSPRGSGGSYEQYF | TGTGCCAGCAGCCCCCGTGGGTCGGGGGGCTCCTACGAGCAGTACTTC
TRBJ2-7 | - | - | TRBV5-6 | CASSYVGTLSYEQYF | TGTGCCAGCAGCTATGTCGGGACTCTATCCTACGAGCAGTACTTC
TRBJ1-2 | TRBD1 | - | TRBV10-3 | CAISGQDRVYTF | TGTGCCATCAGTGGCCAAGACAGGGTTTACACCTTC
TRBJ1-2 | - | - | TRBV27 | CASSLGGAGGYTF | TGTGCCAGCAGTTTAGGAGGGGCCGGCGGCTACACCTTC
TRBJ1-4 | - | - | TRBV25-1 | CASSGSGATNEKLFF | TGTGCCAGCAGTGGATCAGGGGCAACTAATGAAAAACTGTTTTTT
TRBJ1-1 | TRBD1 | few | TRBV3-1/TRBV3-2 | CASSQRGDRGSPPRTEAFF | TGTGCCAGCAGCCAAAGGGGGGACAGAGGGAGCCCGCCACGAACTGAAGCTTTCTTT
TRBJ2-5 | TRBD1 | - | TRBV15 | CATSIDRARQETQYF | TGTGCCACCAGCATCGACAGGGCCCGGCAAGAGACCCAGTACTTC
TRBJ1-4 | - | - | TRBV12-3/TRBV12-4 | CASSLMSEKLFF | TGTGCCAGCAGTTTAATGAGTGAAAAACTGTTTTTT
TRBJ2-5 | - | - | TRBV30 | CAWSSGETQYF | TGTGCCTGGAGTTCGGGAGAGACCCAGTACTTC
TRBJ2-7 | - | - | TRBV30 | CAWDHDSSYEQYF | TGTGCCTGGGACCACGACAGCTCCTACGAGCAGTACTTC
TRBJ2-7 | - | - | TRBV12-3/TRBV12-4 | CASTGGQYYEQYF | TGTGCCAGCACCGGGGGACAGTACTACGAGCAGTACTTC
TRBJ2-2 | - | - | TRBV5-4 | CASSLYSGDFPGELFF | TGTGCCAGCAGCTTGTATTCGGGGGATTTCCCCGGGGAGCTGTTTTTT
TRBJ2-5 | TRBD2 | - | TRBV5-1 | CASSVSGGKETQYF | TGCGCCAGCAGCGTTAGCGGGGGAAAAGAGACCCAGTACTTC
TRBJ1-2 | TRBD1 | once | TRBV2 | CASSASTGGQGYTF | TGTGCCAGCAGTGCTTCGACAGGGGGTCAAGGCTACACCTTC
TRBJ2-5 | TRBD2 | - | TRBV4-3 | CASSQDLRRGGIETQYF | TGCGCCAGCAGCCAAGACTTGAGGCGCGGGGGGATAGAGACCCAGTACTTC
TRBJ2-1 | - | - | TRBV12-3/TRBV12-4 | CASTGVNEQFF | TGTGCCAGCACGGGGGTTAATGAGCAGTTCTTC
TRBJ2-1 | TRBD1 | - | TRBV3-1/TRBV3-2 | CASSQTRGHEQFF | TGTGCCAGCAGCCAGACGAGGGGGCACGAGCAGTTCTTC
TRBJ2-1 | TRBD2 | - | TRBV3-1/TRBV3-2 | CASSPGLASHEEQFF | TGTGCCAGCAGCCCCGGACTAGCCTCCCACGAGGAGCAGTTCTTC
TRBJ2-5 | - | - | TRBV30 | CAWSVSGGYETQYF | TGTGCCTGGAGTGTCTCCGGGGGTTATGAGACCCAGTACTTC
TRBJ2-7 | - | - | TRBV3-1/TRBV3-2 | CASSQGTSEQYF | TGTGCCAGCAGCCAAGGGACTTCGGAGCAGTACTTC
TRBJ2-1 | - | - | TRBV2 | CASSEEQASYNEQFF | TGTGCCAGCAGTGAAGAGCAGGCTTCCTACAATGAGCAGTTCTTC
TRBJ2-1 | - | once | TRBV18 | CASSPNRDSYNEQFF | TGTGCCAGCTCACCAAACAGGGACTCCTACAATGAGCAGTTCTTC
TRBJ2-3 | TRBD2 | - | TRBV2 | CASSGFGLAGGPTQYF | TGTGCCAGCAGTGGGTTTGGACTAGCGGGGGGTCCTACGCAGTATTTT
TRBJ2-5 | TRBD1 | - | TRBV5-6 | CASSLSNRGQGETQYF | TGTGCCAGCAGCTTGAGCAACAGGGGGCAAGGGGAGACCCAGTACTTC
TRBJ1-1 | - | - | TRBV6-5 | CASRLPGTTEAFF | TGTGCCAGCAGACTCCCGGGAACTACTGAAGCTTTCTTT
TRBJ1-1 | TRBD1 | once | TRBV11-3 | CASSLDRTGLNTEAFF | TGTGCCAGCAGCCTCGATAGGACAGGACTGAACACTGAAGCTTTCTTT
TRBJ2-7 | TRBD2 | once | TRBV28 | CASRTSGGYYDSYEQYF | TGTGCCAGCCGGACTAGCGGGGGGTACTACGACTCCTACGAGCAGTACTTC
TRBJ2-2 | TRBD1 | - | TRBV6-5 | CASTDRGTGELFF | TGTGCCAGCACCGACAGGGGTACCGGGGAGCTGTTTTTT
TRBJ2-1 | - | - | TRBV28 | CASSFRYAYNEQFF | TGTGCCAGCAGTTTCCGGTATGCCTACAATGAGCAGTTCTTC
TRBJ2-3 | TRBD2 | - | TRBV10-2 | CASTSGGADTQYF | TGCGCCAGCACTAGCGGGGGGGCAGATACGCAGTATTTT
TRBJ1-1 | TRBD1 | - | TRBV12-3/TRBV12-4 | CASDRSSGGDAFF | TGTGCCAGCGACCGATCCTCAGGGGGTGATGCTTTCTTT
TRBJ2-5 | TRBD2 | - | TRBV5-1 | CASSSAPYSGGASSQETQYF | TGCGCCAGCAGCTCAGCCCCCTATAGCGGGGGGGCCTCTTCCCAAGAGACCCAGTACTTC
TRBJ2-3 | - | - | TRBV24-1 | CATRDSETDTQYF | TGTGCCACCAGGGACAGTGAGACAGATACGCAGTATTTT